This record concerns one T cell receptor beta chain sequence. Its antigen is as yet unknown. CDR3 size: 15 residues. The germline CDR1 and CDR2 sequences are SGHRS and YFSETQ. J gave up 3 bases and V 3 bases, and 6 bases lay outside the gene matches. Primers included in the PCR were 60 Vbeta and 13 Jbeta primers. The method was immunoSEQ multiplex PCR; TCRdb's version includes in-frame clones alone and lacks a portion of them. Of 150,000 to 200,000 clones listed, around 80% were seen once; the top ten hold under 15%. These data come from a study of cytomegalovirus exposure and HLA in healthy donors. Regarding the study as a whole: The authors listed roughly 150 TCR beta chains as cytomegalovirus-associated. A later analysis linked 15,000 to 20,000 TCR beta sequences to HLA alleles at 0.05 false discovery rate. Segments of the TCR beta V type were, in most cases, productive about 87% or about 30% of the time in an earlier analysis.

The donors gave bone marrow, and they were healthy. V usage is TRBV5-1 and J usage is TRBJ2-4, with 7 bases identical to TRBD1. The TCR sequence derives from a woman in her 50s in good health and CMV-seropositive. Sequenced input: PBMCs. CDR3 sequence reads: CASSSHRGGKNIQYF. CDR3 nucleotides: TGCGCCAGCAGCTCGCACAGGGGCGGCAAAAACATTCAGTACTTC.